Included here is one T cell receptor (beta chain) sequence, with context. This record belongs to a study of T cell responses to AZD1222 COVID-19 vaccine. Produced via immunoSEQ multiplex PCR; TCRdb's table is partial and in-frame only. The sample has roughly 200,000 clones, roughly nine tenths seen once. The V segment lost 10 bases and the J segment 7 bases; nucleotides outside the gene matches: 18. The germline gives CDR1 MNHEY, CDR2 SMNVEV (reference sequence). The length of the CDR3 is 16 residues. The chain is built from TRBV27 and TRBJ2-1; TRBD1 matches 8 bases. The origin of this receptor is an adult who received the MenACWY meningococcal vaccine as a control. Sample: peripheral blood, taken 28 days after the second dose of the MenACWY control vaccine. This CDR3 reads CATYPNAGGAGNEQFF. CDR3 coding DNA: TGTGCCACCTACCCGAACGCAGGGGGCGCGGGGAATGAGCAGTTCTTC.